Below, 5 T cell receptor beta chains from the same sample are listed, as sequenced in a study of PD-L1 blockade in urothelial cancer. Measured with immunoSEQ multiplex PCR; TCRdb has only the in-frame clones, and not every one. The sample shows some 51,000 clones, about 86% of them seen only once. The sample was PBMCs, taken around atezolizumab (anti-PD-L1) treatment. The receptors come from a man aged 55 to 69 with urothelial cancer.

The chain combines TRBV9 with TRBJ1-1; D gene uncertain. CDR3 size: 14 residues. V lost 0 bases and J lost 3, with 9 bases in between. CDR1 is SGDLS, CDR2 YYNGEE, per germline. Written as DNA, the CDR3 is TGTGCCAGCAGCGTAGCTGGCGGGGACACTGAAGCTTTCTTT. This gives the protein CASSVAGGDTEAFF.

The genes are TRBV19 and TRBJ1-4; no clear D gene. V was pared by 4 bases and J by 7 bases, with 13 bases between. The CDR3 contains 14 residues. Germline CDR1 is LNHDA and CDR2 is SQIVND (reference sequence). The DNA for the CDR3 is TGTGCCAGTAGTAGGCAGTCACGAGGTGAAAAACTGTTTTTT. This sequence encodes CASSRQSRGEKLFF.

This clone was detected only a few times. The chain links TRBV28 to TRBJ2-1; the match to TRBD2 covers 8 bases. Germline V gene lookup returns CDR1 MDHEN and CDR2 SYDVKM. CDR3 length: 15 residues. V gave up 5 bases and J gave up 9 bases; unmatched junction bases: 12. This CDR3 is CASSPSTSGKGEQFF. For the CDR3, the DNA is TGTGCCAGCAGTCCCTCAACTAGCGGAAAGGGTGAGCAGTTCTTC.

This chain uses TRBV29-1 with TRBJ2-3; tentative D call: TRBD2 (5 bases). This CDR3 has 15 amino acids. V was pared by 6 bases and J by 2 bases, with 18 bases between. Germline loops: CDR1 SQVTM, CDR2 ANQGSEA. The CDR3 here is CSVSRLASPTDTQYF. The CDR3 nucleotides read TGCAGCGTGTCCCGGCTAGCATCTCCCACAGATACGCAGTATTTT.

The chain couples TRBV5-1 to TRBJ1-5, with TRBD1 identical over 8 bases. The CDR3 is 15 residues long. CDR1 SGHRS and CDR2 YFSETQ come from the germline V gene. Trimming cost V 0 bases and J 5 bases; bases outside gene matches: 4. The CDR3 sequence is CASSLGTGYDQPQHF. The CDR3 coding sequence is TGCGCCAGCAGCTTGGGGACAGGGTATGATCAGCCCCAGCATTTT.